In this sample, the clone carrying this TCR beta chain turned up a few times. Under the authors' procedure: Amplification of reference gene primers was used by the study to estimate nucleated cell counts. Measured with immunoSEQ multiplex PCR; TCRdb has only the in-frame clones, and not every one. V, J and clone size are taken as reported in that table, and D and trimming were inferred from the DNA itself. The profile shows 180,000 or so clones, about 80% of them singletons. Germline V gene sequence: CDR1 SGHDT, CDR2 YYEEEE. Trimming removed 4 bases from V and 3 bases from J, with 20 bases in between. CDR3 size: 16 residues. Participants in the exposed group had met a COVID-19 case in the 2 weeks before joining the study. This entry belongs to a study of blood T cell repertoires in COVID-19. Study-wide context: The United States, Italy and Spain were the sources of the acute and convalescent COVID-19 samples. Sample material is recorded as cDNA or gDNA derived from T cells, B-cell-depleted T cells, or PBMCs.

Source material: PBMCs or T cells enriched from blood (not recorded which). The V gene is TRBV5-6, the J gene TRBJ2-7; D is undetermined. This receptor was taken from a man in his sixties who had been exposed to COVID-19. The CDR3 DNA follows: TGTGCCAGCAGCGCCAGGAAGATTACCAAATTCTACGAGCAGTACTTC. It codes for CASSARKITKFYEQYF. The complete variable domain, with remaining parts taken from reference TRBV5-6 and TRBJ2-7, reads DAGVTQSPTHLIKTRGQQVTLRCSPKSGHDTVSWYQQALGQGPQFIFQYYEEEERQRGNFPDRFSGHQFPNYSSELNVNALLLGDSALYLCASSARKITKFYEQYFGPGTRLTVT.